These 27 T cell receptor beta chains originate from one sample sequenced in a study of T cell changes during pregnancy in multiple sclerosis. The data were produced by immunoSEQ multiplex PCR, yet TCRdb's version contains in-frame clones alone and is incomplete. Found here are about 60,000 clones, approximately 93% of them singletons; the top ten hold roughly 1.8%. The specimen comprised peripheral blood, sampled after pregnancy. These receptors came from a female donor with multiple sclerosis, enrolled in a pregnancy study.

This chain joins TRBV28 and TRBJ2-6, with 10 bases aligning to TRBD1. J was trimmed by 4 bases and V by 5 bases; bases with no gene match: 11. CDR1 and CDR2 (germline): MDHEN, SYDVKM. This CDR3 contains 18 residues. CDR3 sequence: CASSRPGQGISGANVLTF. CDR3 DNA sequence: TGTGCCAGCAGTCGACCGGGACAGGGGATTTCCGGGGCCAACGTCCTGACTTTC.

The chain couples TRBV5-4 to TRBJ2-7; 9 bases match TRBD1. Germline CDR1 and CDR2: SGHNT and YYREEE (reference sequence). The CDR3 runs 15 residues. The V gene end was trimmed by 4 bases and the J gene end by 3 bases; junction bases not matched to a gene: 8. CDR3 protein: CASSTAGTGLYEQYF. The CDR3 bases are TGTGCCAGCAGCACAGCCGGGACAGGGCTCTACGAGCAGTACTTC.

The rearrangement joins TRBV6-1 to TRBJ1-4; D unclear. The V end lost 4 bases, the J end lost 0 bases, and 6 bases lay between the germline ends. This CDR3 has 14 amino acids. Germline CDR1 is MNHNS and CDR2 is SASEGT. CDR3 nucleotide sequence: TGTGCCAGCAGTGTAACTTCAACTAATGAAAAACTGTTTTTT. It yields the protein CASSVTSTNEKLFF.

The CDR3 protein is CASSSYWETQYF. As DNA, the CDR3 is TGCGCCAGCAGCTCCTACTGGGAGACCCAGTACTTC. The V call is TRBV4-3, the J call TRBJ2-5, with unresolved D. CDR3 length equals 12 residues. V was clipped by 5 bases and J by 5 bases, with 9 bases between them. Per germline, CDR1 LGHNA and CDR2 YSLEER.

V and J are TRBV7-2 and TRBJ1-4; 8 bases line up with TRBD1. The CDR3 covers 14 residues. Germline assignment: CDR1 SGHTA and CDR2 FQGNSA. V lost 3 bases, J lost 7 bases, and 4 bases stayed unmatched. CDR3 nucleotide sequence: TGTGCCAGCAGCTTGAGACAGGGGTCTGAAAAACTGTTTTTT. This codes for CASSLRQGSEKLFF.

The sample holds one count of this clone. The chain recombines TRBV6-1 with TRBJ1-5; D possibly corresponds to TRBD1 (5 bases). Trimming removed 0 bases from V and 6 bases from J, with 6 bases in between. Germline values: CDR1 MNHNS, CDR2 SASEGT. The CDR3 length is 13 residues. CDR3 sequence reads: CASSEAGGQPQHF. The CDR3 coding sequence is TGTGCCAGCAGTGAAGCCGGGGGTCAGCCCCAGCATTTT.

The chain combines TRBV27 with TRBJ1-2, with 10 bases aligning to TRBD1. V dropped 5 bases and J dropped 1; count of bases not matched to a gene: 13. Germline loops: CDR1 MNHEY, CDR2 SMNVEV (reference sequence). CDR3 length: 18 amino acids. CDR3 sequence reads: CASSRRWTGGQSNYGYTF. The CDR3 bases are TGTGCCAGCAGTCGGCGCTGGACAGGGGGACAAAGTAACTATGGCTACACCTTC.

The chain combines TRBV4-1 with TRBJ2-7, with TRBD1 matching over 10 bases. CDR3 length equals 14 residues. Per germline, CDR1 MGHRA and CDR2 YSYEKL. With V trimmed by 3 bases and J by 6 bases, 5 bases remained unmatched. The CDR3 protein is CASSHGTGDTEQYF. CDR3 in DNA: TGCGCCAGCAGCCATGGGACAGGGGATACCGAGCAGTACTTC.

The J gene is TRBJ2-7, the V gene TRBV4-3; D gene unclear. The CDR3 runs 19 residues. Trimming left V 1 base short and J 0 bases short, with 22 bases between. Germline CDR1 and CDR2: LGHNA and YSLEER. The CDR3 DNA reads as TGCGCCAGCAGCCAAGTCCTTCACACAAACGTTAGAGGCTCCTACGAGCAGTACTTC. Its protein is CASSQVLHTNVRGSYEQYF.

The V call is TRBV6-5, the J call TRBJ1-1; 7 bases align to TRBD1. Germline trimming cut 7 bases from V and 4 bases from J; bases unmatched to any gene: 12. The CDR3 runs to 15 residues. Per the germline V gene, CDR1 is MNHEY and CDR2 is SVGAGI. Here the CDR3 reads CASKRTGEVGTEAFF. The CDR3 nucleotides are TGTGCCAGCAAACGGACAGGCGAGGTCGGCACTGAAGCTTTCTTT.

The sample holds a few counts of this clone. The chain employs TRBV11-2 and TRBJ2-3; tentative D call: TRBD2 (5 bases). This CDR3 comprises 16 residues. CDR1 is SGHAT and CDR2 is FQNNGV in the germline V gene. Trimming took off 0 bases at V and 1 base at J, with 11 bases between the two ends. CDR3 sequence (DNA): TGTGCCAGCAGCTTAGACCCTAGCTTACGCACAGATACGCAGTATTTT. It yields the protein CASSLDPSLRTDTQYF.

V is TRBV7-2 and J is TRBJ2-7; no clear D. Germline CDR1 and CDR2: SGHTA and FQGNSA. This CDR3 is built from 14 residues. The V and J ends lost 4 bases and 3 bases respectively, with 13 bases between them. In DNA form, the CDR3 reads TGTGCCAGCAGCTCCCAGGTGGATAGCTACGAGCAGTACTTC. Protein: CASSSQVDSYEQYF.

The chain links TRBV7-2 to TRBJ2-5; TRBD2 matches at 14 bases. Germline lookup yields CDR1 SGHTA and CDR2 FQGNSA. Losses at the gene ends were 4 bases for V and 5 bases for J; bases not matched to a gene: 3. This CDR3 is 15 amino acids long. The CDR3 region has the DNA TGTGCCAGCAGCTCCTGGACTAGCGGGAGGGAGACCCAGTACTTC. Translated, it gives CASSSWTSGRETQYF.

This clone was detected once. The genes are TRBV13 and TRBJ2-1; 7 bases are shared with TRBD1. From germline, CDR1 is PRHDT and CDR2 FYEKMQ (reference sequence). The CDR3 loop spans 12 amino acids. Losses at the gene ends were 3 bases for V and 8 bases for J; bases not matched to a gene: 1. The CDR3 region has the DNA TGTGCCAGCAGCTTGACAGGGTATGAGCAGTTCTTC. Encoded protein: CASSLTGYEQFF.

The chain couples TRBV18 to TRBJ2-1; 9 bases are shared with TRBD2. J lost 0 bases, V lost 2 bases, and 11 bases had no gene match. The germline V gene has CDR1 KGHSH and CDR2 LQKENI. The CDR3 is made up of 19 amino acids. The DNA of the CDR3 is TGTGCCAGCTCACCAGCGCCTAGCGGGATTTCGAGCTCCTACAATGAGCAGTTCTTC. It translates to CASSPAPSGISSSYNEQFF.

This clone was counted a single time. V is TRBV11-2 and J is TRBJ2-1; 8 positions agree with TRBD2. V trimming: 5 bases; J trimming: 3 bases; junction bases outside the gene matches: 12. The CDR3 length is 17 residues. Germline V gene sequence: CDR1 SGHAT, CDR2 FQNNGV. The CDR3 DNA reads as TGTGCCAGCAGCCCCTCAGAGGGACTAGGGATCTACAATGAGCAGTTCTTC. Protein product: CASSPSEGLGIYNEQFF.

The chain joins TRBV6-5 to TRBJ2-3, with a weak D call TRBD2 (5 bases). V lost 8 bases, J lost 3 bases, and 15 bases lay in between. Germline V gene data show CDR1 as MNHEY and CDR2 as SVGAGI. The CDR3 totals 14 residues. The CDR3 spells CASVRTPGTDTQYF. For the CDR3, the DNA is TGTGCCAGCGTTCGGACTCCGGGGACAGATACGCAGTATTTT.

The V call is TRBV4-2, the J call TRBJ2-7, with TRBD2 as a possible D gene (6 bases). V was cut by 1 base and J by 0 bases, with 10 bases left in between. The CDR3 is made up of 15 amino acids. The germline gives CDR1 LGHNA, CDR2 YNFKEQ. CDR3: CASSQAWDFSYEQYF. For the CDR3, the DNA is TGTGCCAGCAGCCAAGCCTGGGACTTCTCCTACGAGCAGTACTTC.

The rearrangement joins TRBV6-6 to TRBJ2-1; no reliable D call. The CDR3 spans 12 residues. Trimming left V 5 bases short and J 10 bases short, with 12 bases between. Looked up from germline, CDR1 is MNHNY and CDR2 is SVGAGI (reference sequence). CDR3 coding DNA: TGTGCCAGCAGTCCCCCGACACCGGAGCAGTTCTTC. Protein product: CASSPPTPEQFF.

This chain's CDR3 is CASSLGPSARRNEQFF. CDR3 coding DNA: TGTGCCAGCAGCTTAGGGCCTAGCGCGCGGCGCAATGAGCAGTTCTTC. The V call is TRBV7-9, the J call TRBJ2-1, with D perhaps matching TRBD2 (6 bases). In germline, CDR1 is SEHNR, CDR2 FQNEAQ (reference sequence). The germline V and J ends were trimmed by 1 base and 6 bases, with 16 bases remaining between them. This CDR3 spans 16 amino acids. The full variable domain, completed using reference TRBV7-9 and TRBJ2-1, is DTGVSQNPRHKITKRGQNVTFRCDPISEHNRLYWYRQTLGQGPEFLTYFQNEAQLEKSRLLSDRFSAERPKGSFSTLEIQRTEQGDSAMYLCASSLGPSARRNEQFFGPGTRLTVL.

The J gene is TRBJ2-2, the V gene TRBV4-3; tentative D call: TRBD1 (6 bases). This CDR3 has 14 amino acids. The germline gives CDR1 LGHNA, CDR2 YSLEER. V was clipped by 0 bases and J by 6 bases, with 8 bases between them. The CDR3 nucleotides read TGCGCCAGCAGCCAAGATCAGGGGCCCGGGGAGCTGTTTTTT. Encoded protein: CASSQDQGPGELFF.

The gene calls are TRBV19 and TRBJ2-7; a possible D gene is TRBD1 (5 bases). CDR1 is LNHDA, CDR2 SQIVND, per germline (reference sequence). This CDR3 region has 14 residues. The V end lost 1 base, the J end lost 2 bases, and 9 bases lay between the germline ends. The CDR3 region is CASSIVSDTYEQYF. The CDR3 DNA is TGTGCCAGTAGTATAGTCTCGGACACCTACGAGCAGTACTTC.

The chain couples TRBV19 to TRBJ2-3; 12 positions match TRBD2. The CDR3 sequence is 17 residues long. Germline V gene lookup returns CDR1 LNHDA and CDR2 SQIVND (reference sequence). V lost 5 bases, J lost 5 bases, and 11 bases stayed unmatched. CDR3 sequence reads: CASSRRLAGDLGDTQYF. CDR3 bases: TGTGCCAGTAGTCGGAGACTAGCGGGAGACCTGGGAGATACGCAGTATTTT.

The V gene is TRBV5-1, the J gene TRBJ2-2; tentatively, D is TRBD2 (6 bases). Trimming took 1 base from V and 1 from J, leaving 11 bases between them. From germline, CDR1 is SGHRS and CDR2 YFSETQ. This CDR3 is built from 16 residues. DNA of the CDR3: TGCGCCAGCAGCTTGTTCGCGGGGATGAACACCGGGGAGCTGTTTTTT. This sequence encodes CASSLFAGMNTGELFF. Based on the CDR3 plus reference TRBV5-1 and TRBJ2-2, the full variable domain is KAGVTQTPRYLIKTRGQQVTLSCSPISGHRSVSWYQQTPGQGLQFLFEYFSETQRNKGNFPGRFSGRQFSNSRSEMNVSTLELGDSALYLCASSLFAGMNTGELFFGEGSRLTVL.

The chain has TRBV6-6 and TRBJ1-1; possible D gene TRBD1, 6 bases. V was trimmed by 4 bases and J by 3 bases, leaving 9 bases between them. The germline gives CDR1 MNHNY, CDR2 SVGAGI (reference sequence). This CDR3 region has 13 residues. CDR3 bases: TGTGCCAGCAGTTCACAGGGAGACACTGAAGCTTTCTTT. This codes for CASSSQGDTEAFF.

The rearrangement uses TRBV4-3 and TRBJ2-2; weak D call: TRBD2 (5 bases). The germline V and J ends were trimmed by 0 bases and 4 bases, with 9 bases remaining between them. Germline CDR1 LGHNA, CDR2 YSLEER. This CDR3 comprises 15 residues. CDR3 DNA: TGCGCCAGCAGCCAAGATGGAGCGGTCACCGGGGAGCTGTTTTTT. It specifies CASSQDGAVTGELFF.

This rearrangement joins TRBV15 to TRBJ2-6, with 9 bases matching TRBD1. The ends lost 5 bases at V and 0 bases at J; junction bases unmatched: 11. In germline, CDR1 is LNHNV, CDR2 YYDKDF (reference sequence). The length of the CDR3 is 19 residues. As DNA, the CDR3 is TGTGCCACCAGCGGTATCCCGGGACAGGGTTCCTCTGGGGCCAACGTCCTGACTTTC. Residues: CATSGIPGQGSSGANVLTF.